This T cell receptor (beta chain) was observed in a study of T-cell reconstitution after alpha-beta-depleted transplantation in children. General observations from the study: Fresh T-cell production supplied most of the T-cell counts and diversity seen one year after transplant. TCRbeta diversity was high at day 60 in some patients (a result of surviving recipient T cells and thymic progenitors).

TCRbeta library preparation incorporated unique molecular identifiers. TCRdb re-called the PCR reads through MiXCR, storing one row per CDR3 protein. The data show around 200,000 distinct CDR3 sequences, under 13% seen once. This clonotype was recorded many times. No antigen is known for it. The CDR3 has 15 amino acids. Germline V CDR1 and CDR2: SGHTA, FQGNSA. Trimming left V 2 bases short and J 1 base short, with 11 bases between. This rearrangement joins TRBV7-2 to TRBJ1-1, with unresolved D. The sequence came from a child in the first two years of life with acute myeloid leukemia, due to receive a stem cell transplant. Sequencing used PBMCs, obtained before TCRalphabeta/CD19-depleted stem cell transplant. This CDR3 reads CASSLRGRGNTEAFF. The CDR3 DNA is TGTGCCAGCAGCTTAAGAGGACGAGGGAACACTGAAGCTTTCTTT.